What follows are 3 T cell receptor beta chains derived from one specimen sequenced in a study of spatial heterogeneity in lung cancer. Time point indicated: blood at routine non-recurrence follow-up after resection. MiXCR, applied by TCRdb to the 5' RACE reads, yields one record per CDR3 protein. Seen here are around 45,000 distinct CDR3 sequences, 22% observed once, and the top ten hold under 8.5%. The material was PBMCs, obtained at follow-up. The source of these receptors is a female donor with early-stage non-small cell lung cancer.

This clonotype has at least ten counts. The chain uses TRBV7-9 and TRBJ2-5; D not certain. The V gene's germline CDR1 is SEHNR and CDR2 FQNEAQ (reference sequence). There are 14 residues in the CDR3. Trimming removed 5 bases from V and 1 base from J, with 11 bases in between. In DNA form, the CDR3 reads TGTGCCAGCAGCCCGTCCCAACCCCAAGAGACCCAGTACTTC. It yields the protein CASSPSQPQETQYF. Combining the CDR3 with reference TRBV7-9 and TRBJ2-5 gives the whole variable domain DTGVSQNPRHKITKRGQNVTFRCDPISEHNRLYWYRQTLGQGPEFLTYFQNEAQLEKSRLLSDRFSAERPKGSFSTLEIQRTEQGDSAMYLCASSPSQPQETQYFGPGTRLLVL.

The V and J genes are TRBV30 and TRBJ1-4, with 8 bases that match TRBD1. This CDR3 spans 13 amino acids. Trimming at V came to 3 bases and at J to 7 bases, leaving 4 bases not matched to a gene. Germline V gene data show CDR1 as GTSNPN and CDR2 as SVGIG (reference sequence). Written as DNA, the CDR3 is TGTGCCTGGAGCCTAGGACAGGGTGAAAAACTGTTTTTT. Amino acid sequence: CAWSLGQGEKLFF.

This clonotype was seen many times. V gene TRBV2 combines with J gene TRBJ2-3; D is unresolved. The CDR3 sequence is 12 residues long. Trimming left V 4 bases short and J 5 bases short, with 7 bases between. CDR1 is SNHLY, CDR2 FYNNEI, per germline. In DNA, the CDR3 is TGTGCCAGCAGTGTGGTCGAAGATACGCAGTATTTT. Protein: CASSVVEDTQYF. The entire variable domain, with the rest obtained from reference TRBV2 and TRBJ2-3, is as follows: EPEVTQTPSHQVTQMGQEVILRCVPISNHLYFYWYRQILGQKVEFLVSFYNNEISEKSEIFDDQFSVERPDGSNFTLKIRSTKLEDSAMYFCASSVVEDTQYFGPGTRLTVL.